This T cell receptor (beta chain) is drawn from a study of T cell clones after liver transplantation. The CDR3 runs to 13 residues. Germline V gene sequence: CDR1 LNHNV, CDR2 YYDKDF (reference sequence). Trimming removed 5 bases from V and 10 bases from J, with 15 bases in between. The repertoire was sequenced with immunoSEQ multiplex PCR; TCRdb's copy has only in-frame clones and lacks some. The profile covers more than 5,000 clones, with 79% appearing a single time and around 40% taken by the ten largest. This clonotype was sampled from a human patient who received a liver transplant. T cells may partly derive from the graft donor. Here the sequenced sample was CD8+ T cells from blood, taken 24 months after liver transplant. The chain is built from TRBV15 and TRBJ2-1; perhaps TRBD2 as D (6 bases). CDR3 amino acids: CATSVGTLLEQFF. Here the CDR3 DNA reads TGTGCCACCAGCGTCGGGACTCTCTTAGAGCAGTTCTTC.